This T cell receptor beta chain derives from a study of cytomegalovirus exposure and HLA in healthy donors. Overall study results and limits: Most likely, a cluster of highly shared sequence variants arose as a sequencing artifact. Apart from CMV serostatus, no immune exposure information was available. The CMV antigen specificity of a few CMV-associated chains was confirmed through in vitro analysis.

About this clone: The antigen is unknown.

Trimming left V 2 bases short and J 5 bases short, with 6 bases between. The length of the CDR3 is 12 residues. Germline V gives CDR1 GTSNPN, CDR2 SVGIG (reference sequence). Amplification used 60 Vbeta primers and 13 Jbeta primers. TCRdb's copy holds only in-frame clones and misses some; the assay was immunoSEQ multiplex PCR. The sample yields about 130,000 clones, approximately 80% seen once. Participants comprised healthy donors of bone marrow. The sample consisted of PBMCs. This sequence joins TRBV30 and TRBJ2-2, with no clear D. The sequence derives from a man aged 35 to 55 in good health and CMV-seronegative. The CDR3 region is CAWSPRTGELFF. The CDR3 region has the DNA TGTGCCTGGAGTCCCAGGACCGGGGAGCTGTTTTTT. The variable domain in full, with the rest retrieved from reference TRBV30 and TRBJ2-2, is SQTIHQWPATLVQPVGSPLSLECTVEGTSNPNLYWYRQAAGRGLQLLFYSVGIGQISSEVPQNLSASRPQDRQFILSSKKLLLSDSGFYLCAWSPRTGELFFGEGSRLTVL.